This TCR beta chain was documented in a study of blood T cell repertoires in COVID-19. For the study at large: The origin of the acute and convalescent COVID-19 samples was the United States, Italy and Spain.

Original methodology: Reference gene primer amplification in the assay estimated nucleated cell counts. Some clones are missing from TCRdb's copy, which holds only in-frame ones; the method was immunoSEQ multiplex PCR. The V and J calls and clone size come from that table; D and trimming were worked out from the DNA. The table records about 180,000 clones, approximately 83% of them present only once. Germline values: CDR1 SGHKS, CDR2 YYEKEE (reference sequence). V gave up 4 bases and J gave up 3 bases, with 21 bases separating them. The CDR3 has 17 amino acids. The sequence was obtained from a man in his 60s with acute or convalescent COVID-19. What was sequenced was peripheral blood. This chain uses TRBV5-5 with TRBJ2-3, with D perhaps matching TRBD2 (6 bases). The CDR3 region is CASSTGLAGSLTDTQYF. The DNA of the CDR3 is TGTGCCAGCAGCACGGGACTGGCCGGGAGTTTAACAGATACGCAGTATTTT.